This T cell receptor (beta chain) was captured in a study of blood T cell repertoires in COVID-19. Study background: Material from acute and convalescent COVID-19 was sourced from the United States, Italy and Spain. Sample material is recorded as cDNA or gDNA derived from T cells, B-cell-depleted T cells, or PBMCs.

The CDR3 is made up of 18 amino acids. The J segment lost 0 bases and the V segment lost 4 bases, leaving 10 bases of the junction unmatched. CDR1 and CDR2 (germline): SGHRS, YFSETQ. This table comes from immunoSEQ multiplex PCR, and its TCRdb copy is limited to in-frame clones, with some not included. The sample includes 250,000 to 350,000 clones, 85% of them seen just once. Either two negative PCRs, clearance, or symptom resolution qualified Cohort 3 donors as recovered. This TCR was sampled from a woman in her forties or fifties who had recovered from COVID-19. V gene TRBV5-1 combines with J gene TRBJ2-6; TRBD1 matches 7 bases. The material sequenced was PBMCs or T cells enriched from blood (not recorded which). CDR3 in amino acids: CASSQGGGQVSGANVLTF. CDR3 DNA: TGCGCCAGCAGCCAAGGGGGCGGACAGGTCTCTGGGGCCAACGTCCTGACTTTC.